Below, 25 T cell receptor beta chains from the same sample are listed, as sequenced in a study of patients and donors after allogeneic stem cell transplantation. TCRdb analysed the RT-PCR reads with MiXCR anew, one entry per CDR3 protein. Among approximately 200,000 distinct CDR3 sequences listed, around two fifths were seen once. Sequenced sample: blood, either unsorted or a sorted T cell fraction (not recorded which). The receptors come from a human donor who was either an allogeneic HSCT recipient or a stem cell or donor lymphocyte infusion donor (not recorded which). It is not recorded whose cells these are; they may come from a transplant donor.

The CDR3 nucleotides are TGTGCCAGCAGCCAAGACTGGGGAGCCTACAATGAGCAGTTCTTC. This translates into CASSQDWGAYNEQFF. V gene TRBV4-2 combines with J gene TRBJ2-1, with D possibly TRBD2 on 5 matching bases. The germline gives CDR1 LGHNA, CDR2 YNFKEQ. The V gene lost 0 bases and the J gene lost 2 bases, with 8 bases spanning the gap. The CDR3 has 15 amino acids.

V and J are TRBV20-1 and TRBJ1-1, with D unresolved. The V end lost 2 bases, the J end lost 10 bases, and 11 bases lay between the germline ends. Germline V gene data show CDR1 as DFQATT and CDR2 as SNEGSKA (reference sequence). This CDR3 comprises 11 residues. This CDR3 reads CSARFSVVAFF. CDR3 sequence (DNA): TGCAGTGCTAGATTTTCAGTTGTAGCTTTCTTT.

This chain links TRBV7-9 with TRBJ1-2; possible D gene TRBD1, 6 bases. Germline-derived CDR1 and CDR2 are SEHNR and FQNEAQ (reference sequence). The CDR3 consists of 16 residues. With 10 bases removed from V and 5 bases from J, the gap between germline ends came to 26 bases. The CDR3 DNA is TGTGCCACCACCCCGACCAGGGGCGCAGGAGGTTATGGCTACACCTTC. As protein: CATTPTRGAGGYGYTF.

This clonotype was counted only a few times. The rearrangement joins TRBV4-3 to TRBJ1-1; a possible D gene is TRBD1 (6 bases). V shed 0 bases and J shed 9 bases, with 23 bases lying between them. The CDR3 sequence is 17 residues long. Germline V gives CDR1 LGHNA, CDR2 YSLEER. The CDR3: CASSQDSATGTRVKAFF. The CDR3 DNA reads as TGCGCCAGCAGCCAAGATTCTGCTACAGGGACTAGGGTAAAAGCTTTCTTT.

This rearrangement joins TRBV2 to TRBJ2-5, with TRBD1 identical over 9 bases. V trimming: 8 bases; J trimming: 2 bases; junction bases outside the gene matches: 9. The V gene's germline CDR1 is SNHLY and CDR2 FYNNEI. The CDR3 loop spans 15 amino acids. The CDR3 protein is CASLRDRALQETQYF. CDR3 nucleotides: TGTGCCAGCTTAAGGGACAGGGCTTTACAAGAGACCCAGTACTTC.

This clonotype was seen just once. The chain links TRBV6-4 to TRBJ2-2; no firm D call. This CDR3 comprises 17 residues. Germline CDR1 and CDR2: MRHNA and SNTAGT. Trimming pared 3 bases from V and 7 bases from J, leaving 21 bases between. The CDR3 loop is CASSDGSTDSSGGELFF. The CDR3 DNA reads as TGTGCCAGCAGTGATGGCAGCACAGACTCTTCCGGCGGGGAGCTGTTTTTT.

The gene calls are TRBV6-1 and TRBJ1-1; no definite D call. V dropped 3 bases and J dropped 2 bases, with 10 bases sitting between them. Looked up from germline, CDR1 is MNHNS and CDR2 is SASEGT. The CDR3 has 14 residues. CDR3 in DNA: TGTGCCAGCAGTGAGGAGCCGGGCAACACTGAAGCTTTCTTT. Its protein product is CASSEEPGNTEAFF.

This chain connects TRBV28 to TRBJ1-2, with TRBD1 matching 9 bases. With V trimmed by 3 bases and J by 2 bases, 10 bases remained unmatched. The CDR3 length is 17 residues. Germline V gene data show CDR1 as MDHEN and CDR2 as SYDVKM. The CDR3 sequence is CASSFPNGDRDNYGYTF. The CDR3 nucleotides are TGTGCCAGCAGTTTCCCGAACGGGGACAGGGACAACTATGGCTACACCTTC.

The DNA for the CDR3 is TGTGCCAGCAGTTTAGGACGGACCGCGAACACCGGGGAGCTGTTTTTT. Protein: CASSLGRTANTGELFF. The chain employs TRBV27 and TRBJ2-2; D remains ambiguous. V was shortened by 2 bases and J by 0 bases, with 10 bases between the two germline ends. This CDR3 has 16 amino acids. Germline V gene lookup returns CDR1 MNHEY and CDR2 SMNVEV (reference sequence).

This clonotype was seen only a few times. The genes are TRBV10-1 and TRBJ1-2; D is unresolved. The CDR3 has 15 residues. Germline V gene data show CDR1 as WNHNN and CDR2 as SYGVQD (reference sequence). Trimming cost V 0 bases and J 6 bases, with 14 bases left between them. CDR3 nucleotides: TGCGCCAGCAGTGAGTCGAGAGGTTCCGGGGATGGCTACACCTTC. This encodes CASSESRGSGDGYTF.

This clonotype was recorded a few times. The V gene is TRBV12-3 or TRBV12-4, the J gene TRBJ2-7, with D possibly being TRBD1 (5 bases). This CDR3 region has 13 residues. The V end lost 2 bases, the J end lost 3 bases, and 8 bases lay between the germline ends. The DNA of the CDR3 is TGTGCCAGCAGTTTAACAGGTTTCTACGAGCAGTACTTC. Translating it yields CASSLTGFYEQYF.

This chain links TRBV29-1 with TRBJ1-1; no reliable D call. Germline CDR1 reads SQVTM; CDR2 reads ANQGSEA. Trimming shortened V by 3 bases and J by 0 bases, and 11 bases separated the two germline ends. CDR3 length equals 14 residues. In nucleotides, the CDR3 is TGCAGCGTTGATCCTGACACGATGAACACTGAAGCTTTCTTT. Translated: CSVDPDTMNTEAFF. Looking up the rest from reference TRBV29-1 and TRBJ1-1 gives the full variable domain: SAVISQKPSRDICQRGTSLTIQCQVDSQVTMMFWYRQQPGQSLTLIATANQGSEATYESGFVIDKFPISRPNLTFSTLTVSNMSPEDSSIYLCSVDPDTMNTEAFFGQGTRLTVV.

The V gene is TRBV7-9, the J gene TRBJ2-7, with a possible D match to TRBD2 (5 bases). The CDR3 has 14 amino acids. V dropped 5 bases and J dropped 2 bases, with 13 bases sitting between them. From germline, CDR1 is SEHNR and CDR2 FQNEAQ (reference sequence). In nucleotides, the CDR3 is TGTGCCAGCAGCCTTCGACTACGCCCCTACGAGCAGTACTTC. Translated, it gives CASSLRLRPYEQYF.

The rearrangement joins TRBV21-1 to TRBJ1-4; TRBD1, the D gene given by the table, was not confirmed from the DNA. TRBV21-1 is recorded as a pseudogene. The CDR3 is made up of 10 amino acids. For the CDR3, the DNA is TGTGCCAGCAGCAAAGGGGGGGCCCTTTTT. The encoded protein is CASSKGGALF.

In this sample, this clonotype turned up a few times. The rearrangement uses TRBV7-2 and TRBJ2-3; the D gene could be TRBD1 or TRBD2 (5 bases each). V was pared by 1 base and J by 0 bases, with 5 bases between. Germline V gives CDR1 SGHTA, CDR2 FQGNSA. This CDR3 comprises 14 residues. The CDR3 region is CASSLGDSTDTQYF. The CDR3 coding sequence is TGTGCCAGCAGCTTAGGGGACAGCACAGATACGCAGTATTTT.

This clonotype was seen a few times. The rearrangement uses TRBV6-5 and TRBJ1-1; no clear D. CDR1 and CDR2 from the germline V gene are MNHEY and SVGAGI. The germline V and J ends were trimmed by 5 bases and 5 bases, with 18 bases remaining between them. CDR3 length: 15 residues. The CDR3 is CASSHDSWPETEAFF. The CDR3 region has the DNA TGTGCCAGCAGTCACGACTCTTGGCCCGAGACTGAAGCTTTCTTT.

The chain recombines TRBV28 with TRBJ1-4, with D unclear. The CDR3 contains 14 residues. V shed 5 bases and J shed 7 bases, with 14 bases lying between them. The V gene's germline CDR1 is MDHEN and CDR2 SYDVKM. The CDR3 loop is CASSLPQKGEKLFF. As DNA, the CDR3 is TGTGCCAGCAGTCTACCACAGAAGGGTGAAAAACTGTTTTTT.

Only a few counts were recorded for this clonotype. The chain recombines TRBV5-1 with TRBJ1-2; D possibly corresponds to TRBD1 (6 bases). V dropped 4 bases and J dropped 8 bases, with 21 bases sitting between them. The CDR3 contains 15 residues. Germline values: CDR1 SGHRS, CDR2 YFSETQ. The CDR3 region has the DNA TGCGCCAGCAGCCGTAATACGTTGCCAGGACAGGGCTACACCTTC. Translation gives CASSRNTLPGQGYTF.

This chain joins TRBV6-5 and TRBJ2-2; no firm D call. The germline gives CDR1 MNHEY, CDR2 SVGAGI. V dropped 8 bases and J dropped 4 bases, with 14 bases sitting between them. The CDR3 consists of 14 residues. The CDR3 DNA follows: TGTGCCAGCGCTCAGATCCCGGGCACCGGGGAGCTGTTTTTT. It yields the protein CASAQIPGTGELFF.

The V and J genes are TRBV5-1 and TRBJ2-2, with a tentative D call TRBD2 (6 bases). Deletions cut 6 bases from V and 2 bases from J, with 8 bases between. The CDR3 is 13 residues long. CDR1 and CDR2 from the germline V gene are SGHRS and YFSETQ. The CDR3 nucleotides are TGCGCCAGCAAGGGACTTAACACCGGGGAGCTGTTTTTT. Protein sequence: CASKGLNTGELFF.

This clonotype was seen more than once but under ten times. The chain couples TRBV12-3 or TRBV12-4 to TRBJ1-1; D ambiguous. The CDR3 extends over 12 amino acids. Trimming left V 3 bases short and J 9 bases short, with 11 bases between. Here the CDR3 reads CASSLTTTQAFF. The CDR3 coding sequence is TGTGCCAGCAGTTTGACGACTACCCAAGCTTTCTTT.

This rearrangement joins TRBV28 to TRBJ2-3; 10 bases map to TRBD1. The CDR3 runs 17 residues. Germline values: CDR1 MDHEN, CDR2 SYDVKM. Losses at the gene ends were 4 bases for V and 4 bases for J; bases not matched to a gene: 11. CDR3 DNA: TGTGCCAGCAGTTGGGTTGAGACAGGACAGGGGGCAGATACGCAGTATTTT. Translation: CASSWVETGQGADTQYF.

The V gene is TRBV2, the J gene TRBJ1-6; D perhaps matches TRBD1 (5 bases). This CDR3 contains 11 residues. The ends were cut back, 8 bases at V and 9 bases at J, with 8 bases in the middle. Germline V lookup: CDR1 SNHLY, CDR2 FYNNEI. The CDR3 DNA reads as TGTGCCAGCTGGGGGGGTTCACCCCTCCACTTT. This gives the protein CASWGGSPLHF.

J is TRBJ1-2 and V is TRBV5-1; TRBD1 agrees at 10 bases. The trim removed 0 bases at V and 8 bases at J, leaving 7 bases unmatched. Germline-derived CDR1 and CDR2 are SGHRS and YFSETQ. The CDR3 runs 15 residues. DNA for the CDR3: TGCGCCAGCAGCTTGGTCGACAGGGGGCTACGAGGCTACACCTTC. Amino acids: CASSLVDRGLRGYTF.

V gene TRBV20-1 combines with J gene TRBJ2-7; 8 bases align to TRBD1. CDR1 and CDR2 (germline): DFQATT, SNEGSKA (reference sequence). The CDR3 length is 15 residues. With V trimmed by 5 bases and J by 5 bases, 14 bases remained unmatched. The CDR3 protein is CSAPRGRTGSHEQYF. Here the CDR3 DNA reads TGCAGTGCTCCCCGTGGTCGGACAGGGTCCCACGAGCAGTACTTC.